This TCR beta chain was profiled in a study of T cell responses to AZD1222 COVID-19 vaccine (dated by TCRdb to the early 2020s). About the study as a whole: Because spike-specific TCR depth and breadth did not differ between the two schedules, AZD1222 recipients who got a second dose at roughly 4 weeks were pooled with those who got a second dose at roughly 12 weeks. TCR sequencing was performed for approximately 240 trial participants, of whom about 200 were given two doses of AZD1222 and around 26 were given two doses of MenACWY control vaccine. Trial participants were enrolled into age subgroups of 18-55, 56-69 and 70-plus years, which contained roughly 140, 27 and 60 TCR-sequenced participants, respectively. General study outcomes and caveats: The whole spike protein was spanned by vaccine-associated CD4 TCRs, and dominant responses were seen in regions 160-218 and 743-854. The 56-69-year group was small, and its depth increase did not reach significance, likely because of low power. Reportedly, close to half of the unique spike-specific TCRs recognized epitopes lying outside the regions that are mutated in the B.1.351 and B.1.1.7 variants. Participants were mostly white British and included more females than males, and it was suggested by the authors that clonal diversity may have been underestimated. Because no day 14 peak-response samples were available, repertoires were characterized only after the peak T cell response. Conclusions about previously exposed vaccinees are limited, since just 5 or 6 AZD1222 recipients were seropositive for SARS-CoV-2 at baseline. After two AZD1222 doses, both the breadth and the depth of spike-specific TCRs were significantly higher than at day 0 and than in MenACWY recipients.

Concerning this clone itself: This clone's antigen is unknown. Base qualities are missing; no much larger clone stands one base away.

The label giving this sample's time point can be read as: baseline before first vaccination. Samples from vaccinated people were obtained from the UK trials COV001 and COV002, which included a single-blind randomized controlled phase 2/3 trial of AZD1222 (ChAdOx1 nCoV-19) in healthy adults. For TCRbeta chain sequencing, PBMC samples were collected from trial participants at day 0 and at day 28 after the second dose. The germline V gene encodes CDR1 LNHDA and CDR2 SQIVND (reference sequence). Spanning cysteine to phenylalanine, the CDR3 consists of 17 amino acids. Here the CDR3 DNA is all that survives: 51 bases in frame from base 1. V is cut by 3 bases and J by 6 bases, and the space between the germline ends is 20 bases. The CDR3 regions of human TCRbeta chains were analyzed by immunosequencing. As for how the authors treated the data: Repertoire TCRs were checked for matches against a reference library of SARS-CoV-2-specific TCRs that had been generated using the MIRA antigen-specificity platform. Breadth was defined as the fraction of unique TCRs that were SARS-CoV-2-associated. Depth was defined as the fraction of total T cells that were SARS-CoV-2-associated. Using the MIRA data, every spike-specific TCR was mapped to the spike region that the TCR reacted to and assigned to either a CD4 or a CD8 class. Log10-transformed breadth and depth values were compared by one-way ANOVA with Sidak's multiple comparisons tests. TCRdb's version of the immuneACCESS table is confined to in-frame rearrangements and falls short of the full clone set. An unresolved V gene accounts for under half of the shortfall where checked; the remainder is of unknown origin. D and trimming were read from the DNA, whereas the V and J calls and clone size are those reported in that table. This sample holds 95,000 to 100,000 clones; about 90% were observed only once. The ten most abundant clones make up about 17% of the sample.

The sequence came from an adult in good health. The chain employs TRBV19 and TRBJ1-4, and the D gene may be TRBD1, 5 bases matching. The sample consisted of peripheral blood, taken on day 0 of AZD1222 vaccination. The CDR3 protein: CASSISSVSSGHEKLFF. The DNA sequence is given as TGTGCCAGTAGTATTTCGTCCGTTTCTTCAGGGCATGAAAAACTGTTTTTT.